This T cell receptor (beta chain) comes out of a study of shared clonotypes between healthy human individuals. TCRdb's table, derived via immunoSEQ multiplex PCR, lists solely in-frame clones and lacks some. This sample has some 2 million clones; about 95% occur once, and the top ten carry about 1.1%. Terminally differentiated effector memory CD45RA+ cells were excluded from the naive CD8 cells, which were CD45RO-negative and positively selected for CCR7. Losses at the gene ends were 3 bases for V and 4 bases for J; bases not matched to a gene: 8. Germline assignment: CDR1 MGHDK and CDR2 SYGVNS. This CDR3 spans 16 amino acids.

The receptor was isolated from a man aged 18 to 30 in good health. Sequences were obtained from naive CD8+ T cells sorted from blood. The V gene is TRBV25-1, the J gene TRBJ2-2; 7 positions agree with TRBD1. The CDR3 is CASSDQGVWSTGELFF. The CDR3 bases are TGTGCCAGCAGTGACCAGGGGGTTTGGAGCACCGGGGAGCTGTTTTTT.